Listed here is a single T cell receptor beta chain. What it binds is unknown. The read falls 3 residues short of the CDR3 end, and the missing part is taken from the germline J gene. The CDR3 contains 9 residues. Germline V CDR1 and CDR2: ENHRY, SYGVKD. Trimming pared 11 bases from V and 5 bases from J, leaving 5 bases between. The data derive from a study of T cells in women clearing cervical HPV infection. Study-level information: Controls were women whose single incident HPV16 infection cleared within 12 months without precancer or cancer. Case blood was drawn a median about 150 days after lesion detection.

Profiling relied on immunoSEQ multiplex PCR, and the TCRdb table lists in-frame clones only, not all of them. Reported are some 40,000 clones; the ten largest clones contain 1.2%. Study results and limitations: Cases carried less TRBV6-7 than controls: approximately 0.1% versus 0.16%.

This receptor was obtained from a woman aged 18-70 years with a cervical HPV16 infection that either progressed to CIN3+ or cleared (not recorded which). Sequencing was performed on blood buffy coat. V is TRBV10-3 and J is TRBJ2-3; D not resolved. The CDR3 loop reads CAAGDTQYF. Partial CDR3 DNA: TGTGCCGCCGGAGATACG.